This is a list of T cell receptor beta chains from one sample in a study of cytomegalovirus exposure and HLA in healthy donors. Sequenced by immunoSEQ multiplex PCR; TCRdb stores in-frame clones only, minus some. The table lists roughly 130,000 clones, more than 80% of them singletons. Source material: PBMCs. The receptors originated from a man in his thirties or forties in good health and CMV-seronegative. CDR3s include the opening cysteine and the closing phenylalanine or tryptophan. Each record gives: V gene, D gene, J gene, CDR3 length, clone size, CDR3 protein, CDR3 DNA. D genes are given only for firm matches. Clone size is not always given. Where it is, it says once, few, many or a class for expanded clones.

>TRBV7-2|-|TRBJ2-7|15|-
CASSPRLAGPYEQYF
TGTGCCAGCAGCCCAAGGCTGGCAGGGCCCTACGAGCAGTACTTC
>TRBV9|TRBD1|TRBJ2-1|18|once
CASSVVGGGQGPGNEQFF
TGTGCCAGCAGCGTAGTAGGGGGGGGACAGGGTCCGGGAAATGAGCAGTTCTTC
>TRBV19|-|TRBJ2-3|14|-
CASRTYGSTDTQYF
TGTGCCAGTAGAACTTACGGGAGCACAGATACGCAGTATTTT
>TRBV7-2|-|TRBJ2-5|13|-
CASSLGGPGTQYF
TGTGCCAGCAGCTTGGGGGGTCCGGGGACCCAGTACTTC
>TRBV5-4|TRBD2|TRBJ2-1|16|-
CASSFGTSGRLYEQFF
TGTGCCAGCAGCTTCGGGACTAGCGGGAGGTTGTATGAGCAGTTCTTC
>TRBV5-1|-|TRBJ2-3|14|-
CASSPGVSTDTQYF
TGCGCCAGCAGCCCAGGGGTAAGCACAGATACGCAGTATTTT
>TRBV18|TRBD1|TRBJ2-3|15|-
CASSPTGQGADTQYF
TGTGCCAGCTCACCAACGGGACAGGGTGCAGATACGCAGTATTTT
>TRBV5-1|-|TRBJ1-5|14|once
CASSLGGLDQPQHF
TGCGCCAGCAGCTTAGGGGGTTTAGATCAGCCCCAGCATTTT
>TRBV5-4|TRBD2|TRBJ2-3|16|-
CASSWGLAGSTDTQYF
TGTGCCAGCAGCTGGGGACTAGCGGGCAGCACAGATACGCAGTATTTT
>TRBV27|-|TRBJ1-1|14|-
CASSLQGFGTEAFF
TGTGCCAGCAGTTTACAGGGGTTCGGCACTGAAGCTTTCTTT
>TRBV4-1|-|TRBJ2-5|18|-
CASSQETEWAVGQETQYF
TGCGCCAGCAGCCAAGAGACAGAGTGGGCCGTAGGACAAGAGACCCAGTACTTC
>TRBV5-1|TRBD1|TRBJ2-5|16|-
CASSLALGTGVGEQYF
TGCGCCAGCAGCTTGGCTTTAGGGACAGGGGTAGGGGAGCAGTACTTC
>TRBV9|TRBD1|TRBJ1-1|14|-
CASSLGTGALEAFF
TGTGCCAGCAGCCTGGGGACAGGGGCACTTGAAGCTTTCTTT
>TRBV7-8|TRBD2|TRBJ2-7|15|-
CASSFSGRAAGEQYF
TGTGCCAGCAGCTTTAGCGGGAGGGCCGCGGGCGAGCAGTACTTC
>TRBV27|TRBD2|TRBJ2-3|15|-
CASSSPGGITDTQYF
TGTGCCAGCAGTTCCCCGGGGGGGATCACAGATACGCAGTATTTT
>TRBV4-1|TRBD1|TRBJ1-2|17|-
CASSQEEFGTGVDGYTF
TGCGCCAGCAGCCAAGAGGAGTTCGGGACAGGGGTTGACGGCTACACCTTC
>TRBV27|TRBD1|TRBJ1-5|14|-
CASRPGQYNQPQHF
TGTGCCAGCAGACCGGGACAGTACAATCAGCCCCAGCATTTT
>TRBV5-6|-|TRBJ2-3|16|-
CASSLAVTGDTDTQYF
TGTGCCAGCAGCTTGGCCGTGACAGGAGACACAGATACGCAGTATTTT
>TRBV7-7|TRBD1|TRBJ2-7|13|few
CASSFYRGTEQYF
TGTGCCAGCAGCTTCTACAGGGGGACCGAGCAGTACTTC
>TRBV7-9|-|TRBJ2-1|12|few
CSSSLQGNEQFF
TGTTCCAGCAGCTTACAGGGCAATGAGCAGTTCTTC
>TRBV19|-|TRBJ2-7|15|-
CASSVQMTAKSEQYF
TGTGCCAGTAGTGTCCAGATGACAGCCAAGAGCGAGCAGTACTTC
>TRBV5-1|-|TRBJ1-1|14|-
CASSLLQGNTEAFF
TGCGCCAGCAGCCTGCTCCAGGGAAACACTGAAGCTTTCTTT
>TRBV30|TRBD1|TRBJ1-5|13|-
CAWAARGDQPQHF
TGTGCCTGGGCGGCCAGGGGGGATCAGCCCCAGCATTTT
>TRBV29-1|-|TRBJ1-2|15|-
CSLDDNTSPTYGYTF
TGCAGCCTCGACGACAACACTTCCCCTACCTATGGCTACACCTTC
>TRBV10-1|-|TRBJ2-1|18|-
CASSESTTGGRMNNEQFF
TGCGCCAGCAGTGAGTCGACGACTGGAGGACGAATGAACAATGAGCAGTTCTTC
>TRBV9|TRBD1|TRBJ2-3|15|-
CASSASGQGADTQYF
TGTGCCAGCAGCGCGAGTGGACAGGGCGCAGATACGCAGTATTTT
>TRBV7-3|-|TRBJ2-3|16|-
CASSLSRSRGGDTQYF
TGTGCCAGCAGCTTAAGTAGGAGTAGGGGCGGAGATACGCAGTATTTT
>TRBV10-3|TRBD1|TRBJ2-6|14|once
CAIRDREKANVLTF
TGTGCCATCAGAGACAGGGAAAAGGCCAACGTCCTGACTTTC
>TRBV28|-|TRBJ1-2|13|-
CASSPPPQYGYTF
TGTGCCAGCAGCCCGCCCCCCCAGTATGGCTACACCTTC
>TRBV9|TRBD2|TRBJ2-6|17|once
CASSKLAGGGGANVLTF
TGTGCCAGCAGCAAACTAGCGGGAGGTGGTGGGGCCAACGTCCTGACTTTC
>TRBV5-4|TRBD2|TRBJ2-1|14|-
CASSLAGNYNEQFF
TGTGCCAGCAGCTTAGCGGGGAACTACAATGAGCAGTTCTTC
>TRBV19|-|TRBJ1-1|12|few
CASSTRNTEAFF
TGTGCCAGTAGTACCAGGAACACTGAAGCTTTCTTT
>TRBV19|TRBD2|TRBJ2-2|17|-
CATKPIAGGTNTGELFF
TGTGCCACTAAACCAATAGCGGGAGGGACGAACACCGGGGAGCTGTTTTTT
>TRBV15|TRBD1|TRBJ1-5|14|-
CATSKDREWQPQHF
TGTGCCACCAGTAAAGACAGGGAGTGGCAGCCCCAGCATTTT
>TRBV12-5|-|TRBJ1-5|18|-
CASGLVQGYRYDNQPQHF
TGTGCTAGTGGTTTGGTACAGGGATATCGGTACGACAATCAGCCCCAGCATTTT
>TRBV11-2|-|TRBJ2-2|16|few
CASSLLRRRANGELFF
TGTGCCAGCAGCCTTCTCAGGAGGAGGGCGAACGGGGAGCTGTTTTTT
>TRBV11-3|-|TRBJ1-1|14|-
CASRLQGYNTEAFF
TGTGCCAGCAGACTTCAGGGGTATAACACTGAAGCTTTCTTT
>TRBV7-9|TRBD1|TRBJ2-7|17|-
CASSLEYVGTGRYGQYF
TGTGCCAGCAGCTTAGAATACGTCGGGACAGGAAGGTACGGGCAGTACTTC
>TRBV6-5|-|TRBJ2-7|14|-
CASRGGGSNYEQYF
TGTGCCAGCCGAGGTGGGGGGTCAAACTACGAGCAGTACTTC
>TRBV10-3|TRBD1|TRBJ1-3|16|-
CAIGPGQGSLRDTIYF
TGTGCCATTGGACCGGGACAGGGGTCCCTTCGGGACACCATATATTTT
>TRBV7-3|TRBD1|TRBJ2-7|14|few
CASSRTGGFYEQYF
TGTGCCAGCAGCCGGACAGGGGGCTTCTACGAGCAGTACTTC
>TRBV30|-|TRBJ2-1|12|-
CAWSVQSREQFF
TGTGCCTGGAGTGTACAAAGTCGAGAGCAGTTCTTC
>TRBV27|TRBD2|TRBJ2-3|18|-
CASSPEPGLAKPTDTQYF
TGTGCCAGCAGCCCAGAACCGGGACTAGCGAAACCCACAGATACGCAGTATTTT
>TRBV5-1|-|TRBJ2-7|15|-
CASSLAGGGLGEQYF
TGCGCCAGCAGCTTGGCCGGTGGTGGACTGGGGGAGCAGTACTTC
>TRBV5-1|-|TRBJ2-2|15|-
CTSLTGASNTGELFF
TGCACCAGTCTAACTGGGGCATCGAACACCGGGGAGCTGTTTTTT
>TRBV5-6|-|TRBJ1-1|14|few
CASSFLSENTEAFF
TGTGCCAGCAGCTTTTTATCAGAGAACACTGAAGCTTTCTTT